This TCR beta chain was sequenced during a study of blood T cell repertoires in COVID-19. Recovered status applied to Cohort 3 donors who had two consecutive negative PCRs. It also applied to those with clearance or with symptom resolution. The CDR3 spans 15 residues. The germline V gene has CDR1 MGHRA and CDR2 YSYEKL. V was shortened by 3 bases and J by 0 bases, with 11 bases between the two germline ends. This table comes from immunoSEQ multiplex PCR, and its TCRdb copy is limited to in-frame clones, with some not included. This sample carries nearly 250,000 clones, more than 70% of them seen once, and the ten largest clones take approximately 2.1%.

The sample consisted of PBMCs or T cells enriched from blood (not recorded which). The TCR sequence derives from a woman in her forties or fifties who had recovered from COVID-19. The chain recombines TRBV4-1 with TRBJ1-2, with D perhaps TRBD1 (5 bases). The CDR3 protein is CASSQSTATNYGYTF. The CDR3 DNA reads as TGCGCCAGCAGCCAGTCGACAGCTACTAACTATGGCTACACCTTC.